The present T cell receptor (beta chain) was sequenced within a study of cytomegalovirus exposure and HLA in healthy donors. About the study: Within the Caucasian-associated ancestry cluster were roughly 82% of the 398 genotyped donors.

Whole-study results and caveats: Most subjects had HLA-A and HLA-B alleles reportedly predicted accurately by TCR beta sequences.

V lost 1 base, J lost 7 bases, and 10 bases lay in between. Germline CDR1 is SGHDN and CDR2 is FVKESK. The CDR3 is 14 residues long. PCR employed 60 Vbeta and 13 Jbeta primers. The assay was immunoSEQ multiplex PCR, and TCRdb's table has in-frame clones only and misses some. This table holds fewer than 200,000 clones, around 80% found once. About this clone itself: What it binds is unknown.

What was sequenced was PBMCs. The sequence came from a man aged 35 to 55 in good health and CMV-seronegative. The rearrangement links TRBV14 to TRBJ2-2; D possibly corresponds to TRBD1 (6 bases). The DNA for the CDR3 is TGTGCCAGCAGCCAAGTGAAGGGGGTCGGGGAGCTGTTTTTT. Protein sequence: CASSQVKGVGELFF.